Listed here are 14 T cell receptor beta chains from one sample, sequenced in a study of blood T cell repertoires in COVID-19. The data were produced by immunoSEQ multiplex PCR, yet TCRdb's version contains in-frame clones alone and is incomplete. The repertoire has about 220,000 clones, around 88% of them found once; the top ten carry roughly 14%. Sequences were obtained from PBMCs or T cells enriched from blood (not recorded which). These receptors originate from a woman aged 45-65 years with acute COVID-19.

Only one count was recorded for this clone. The chain joins TRBV19 to TRBJ1-1; TRBD1 might be the D (5 bases). Trimming took 6 bases from V and 1 from J, leaving 15 bases between them. CDR3 length equals 15 residues. The germline CDR1 and CDR2 sequences are LNHDA and SQIVND (reference sequence). The CDR3 here is CASSVQGEGNTEAFF. The CDR3 DNA follows: TGTGCCAGTAGCGTTCAAGGGGAGGGGAACACTGAAGCTTTCTTT. Complete variable domain (other parts from reference TRBV19 and TRBJ1-1): DGGITQSPKYLFRKEGQNVTLSCEQNLNHDAMYWYRQDPGQGLRLIYYSQIVNDFQKGDIAEGYSVSREKKESFPLTVTSAQKNPTAFYLCASSVQGEGNTEAFFGQGTRLTVV.

This chain links TRBV5-6 with TRBJ2-1; possibly TRBD1 for D (6 bases). CDR3 size: 13 residues. CDR1 and CDR2 (germline): SGHDT, YYEEEE. Trimming left V 0 bases short and J 9 bases short, with 10 bases between. The CDR3 sequence: CASSLGGPGEQFF. CDR3 nucleotides: TGTGCCAGCAGCTTGGGGGGGCCCGGTGAGCAGTTCTTC.

This chain connects TRBV5-1 to TRBJ2-3; the match to TRBD2 covers 12 bases. V lost 4 bases to trimming and J lost 2 bases; unmatched junction nucleotides: 5. Germline assignment: CDR1 SGHRS and CDR2 YFSETQ. CDR3 length equals 16 residues. As DNA, the CDR3 is TGCGCCAGCAGCACCGGACTAGCGGGATTCACAGATACGCAGTATTTT. This codes for CASSTGLAGFTDTQYF.

The rearrangement joins TRBV11-2 to TRBJ2-1; tentatively, D is TRBD1 (6 bases). Germline V gene sequence: CDR1 SGHAT, CDR2 FQNNGV. CDR3 length equals 14 residues. The ends were cut back, 5 bases at V and 5 bases at J, with 13 bases in the middle. In DNA form, the CDR3 reads TGTGCCAGCAGCCTATTTGCAGGGGACAATGAGCAGTTCTTC. It yields the protein CASSLFAGDNEQFF.

V is TRBV19 and J is TRBJ1-5, with TRBD1 identical over 11 bases. Germline V gene lookup returns CDR1 LNHDA and CDR2 SQIVND (reference sequence). V lost 6 bases and J lost 6; bases outside the gene matches: 4. This CDR3 is 14 amino acids long. This CDR3 reads CASSGTGGGQPQHF. The CDR3 DNA reads TGTGCCAGTAGCGGGACAGGGGGAGGTCAGCCCCAGCATTTT.

The V gene is TRBV11-2, the J gene TRBJ1-4; 9 positions agree with TRBD1. Trimming cost V 5 bases and J 5 bases; bases outside gene matches: 3. Germline CDR1 SGHAT, CDR2 FQNNGV. The CDR3 extends over 14 amino acids. Written as DNA, the CDR3 is TGTGCCAGCAGCAGGGGACAGGGAAATGAAAAACTGTTTTTT. Protein: CASSRGQGNEKLFF.

The chain has TRBV7-8 and TRBJ2-7; TRBD2 matches 10 bases. The germline gives CDR1 SGHVS, CDR2 FQNEAQ. The CDR3 consists of 16 residues. The V and J ends lost 5 bases and 6 bases, in that order; junction bases with no gene match: 13. In nucleotides, the CDR3 is TGTGCCAGCAGCCTTACTAGCGGGAACGGGCCGGGCGAGCAGTACTTC. This sequence encodes CASSLTSGNGPGEQYF.

The CDR3 nucleotides read TGTGCCAGCAGTTCCCCCTCCGGTGGTAGGGGGCACTACGAGCAGTACTTC. This codes for CASSSPSGGRGHYEQYF. The rearrangement uses TRBV28 and TRBJ2-7; 7 positions agree with TRBD1. Germline loops: CDR1 MDHEN, CDR2 SYDVKM. The CDR3 runs 17 residues. V trimming: 4 bases; J trimming: 3 bases; junction bases outside the gene matches: 15.

V gene TRBV3-1 (or the pseudogene TRBV3-2) combines with J gene TRBJ2-5; tentatively, D is TRBD1 (6 bases). The length of the CDR3 is 14 residues. Germline lookup yields CDR1 LGHDT and CDR2 YNNKEL (reference sequence). V was clipped by 3 bases and J by 5 bases, with 13 bases between them. The DNA of the CDR3 is TGTGCCAGCAGCCATTGGACAGAGAGGGAGACCCAGTACTTC. It codes for CASSHWTERETQYF.

The chain is built from TRBV6-5 and TRBJ2-7; TRBD2 agrees at 14 bases. The ends lost 5 bases at V and 3 bases at J; junction bases unmatched: 3. CDR1 MNHEY and CDR2 SVGAGI come from the germline V gene. The CDR3 is 15 amino acids. In DNA form, the CDR3 reads TGTGCCAGCAGTCCCGGGACTAGCGGGGGCTACGAGCAGTACTTC. It translates to CASSPGTSGGYEQYF.

This sequence joins TRBV7-8 and TRBJ1-3; TRBD1 aligns across 8 bases. Germline trimming cut 4 bases from V and 3 bases from J; bases unmatched to any gene: 8. The length of the CDR3 is 16 residues. Germline assignment: CDR1 SGHVS and CDR2 FQNEAQ. CDR3 DNA: TGTGCCAGCAGCTCTCGGACAGGGTCCGTTGGAAACACCATATATTTT. It codes for CASSSRTGSVGNTIYF.

For the CDR3, the DNA is TGTGCCAGCAGCCAAGAGACTAGCGGGAGGTATCAAGAGACCCAGTACTTC. It yields the protein CASSQETSGRYQETQYF. The chain couples TRBV3-1 (or the pseudogene TRBV3-2) to TRBJ2-5, with 13 bases aligning to TRBD2. Trimming took 0 bases from V and 2 from J; bases not matched to a gene: 3. CDR3 length: 17 residues. Germline CDR1 reads LGHDT; CDR2 reads YNNKEL (reference sequence).

J is TRBJ2-7 and V is TRBV23-1, with TRBD2 as a possible D gene (5 bases). TRBV23-1 is known as an ORF, though its function is uncertain. The CDR3 runs to 17 residues. V gave up 0 bases and J gave up 6 bases, with 21 bases separating them. CDR3: CASSQSASGGNVGEQYF. The CDR3 DNA follows: TGCGCCAGCAGTCAATCTGCGAGCGGAGGAAATGTGGGCGAGCAGTACTTC.

The J gene is TRBJ2-7, the V gene TRBV27, with D perhaps TRBD2 (6 bases). The V and J ends lost 5 bases and 1 base respectively, with 6 bases between them. The CDR3 loop spans 12 amino acids. Germline V CDR1 and CDR2: MNHEY, SMNVEV (reference sequence). The CDR3 bases are TGTGCCAGCAGTGGGACTTCCTACGAGCAGTACTTC. Protein sequence: CASSGTSYEQYF.